This T cell receptor (beta chain) was identified in a study of blood T cell repertoires in COVID-19. Background on the study: Samples representing acute and convalescent COVID-19 were sourced from the United States, Italy and Spain. The cDNA or gDNA used as material had been derived from T cells, B-cell-depleted T cells, or PBMCs.

In the source study's methods: How many nucleated cells were present was estimated from reference gene primer amplification. Some clones are missing from TCRdb's copy, which holds only in-frame ones; the method was immunoSEQ multiplex PCR. V and J calls plus clone size are reproduced from that table; the DNA served to infer D and trimming. The sample lists about 80,000 clones; about 83% were seen once. Sample: peripheral blood. The clonotype originates from a human donor in a cohort sampled during active COVID-19.

CDR3 in amino acids: CSALSGPEQFF. In DNA form, the CDR3 reads TGCAGTGCCCTGTCAGGGCCTGAGCAGTTCTTC. V is TRBV20-1 and J is TRBJ2-1, with D perhaps matching TRBD1 (5 bases). Trimming stripped 6 bases from V and 9 bases from J, with 12 bases between. CDR1 and CDR2 from the germline V gene are DFQATT and SNEGSKA (reference sequence). This CDR3 is 11 amino acids long.